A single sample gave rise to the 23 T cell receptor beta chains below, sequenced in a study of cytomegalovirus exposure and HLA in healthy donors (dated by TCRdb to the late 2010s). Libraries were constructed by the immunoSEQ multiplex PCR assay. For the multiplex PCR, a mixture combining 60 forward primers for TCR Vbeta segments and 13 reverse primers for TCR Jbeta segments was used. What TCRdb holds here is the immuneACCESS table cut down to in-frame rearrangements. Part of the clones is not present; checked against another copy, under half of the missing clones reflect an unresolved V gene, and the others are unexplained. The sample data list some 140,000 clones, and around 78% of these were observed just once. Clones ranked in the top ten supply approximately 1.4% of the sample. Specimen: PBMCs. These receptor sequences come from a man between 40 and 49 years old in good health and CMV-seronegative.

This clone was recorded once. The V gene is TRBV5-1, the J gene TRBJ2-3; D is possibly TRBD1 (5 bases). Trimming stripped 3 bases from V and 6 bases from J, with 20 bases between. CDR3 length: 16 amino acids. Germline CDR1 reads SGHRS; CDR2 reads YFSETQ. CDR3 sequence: CASSSGQGVPLDTQYF. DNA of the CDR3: TGCGCCAGCAGCTCCGGGCAGGGCGTCCCTCTGGATACGCAGTATTTT.

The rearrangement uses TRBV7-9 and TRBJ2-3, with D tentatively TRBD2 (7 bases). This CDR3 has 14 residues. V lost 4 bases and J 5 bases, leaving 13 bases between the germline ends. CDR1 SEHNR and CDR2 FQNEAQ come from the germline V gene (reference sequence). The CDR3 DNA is TGTGCCAGCAGCTCGGAGGGGGGGCGAGATACGCAGTATTTT. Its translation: CASSSEGGRDTQYF.

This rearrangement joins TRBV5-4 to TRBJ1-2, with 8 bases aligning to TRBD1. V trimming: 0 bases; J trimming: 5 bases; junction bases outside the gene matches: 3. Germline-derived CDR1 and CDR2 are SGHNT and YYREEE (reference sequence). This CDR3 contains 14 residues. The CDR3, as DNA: TGTGCCAGCAGCTTGGTGGGACAGGAGTATGGCTACACCTTC. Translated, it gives CASSLVGQEYGYTF.

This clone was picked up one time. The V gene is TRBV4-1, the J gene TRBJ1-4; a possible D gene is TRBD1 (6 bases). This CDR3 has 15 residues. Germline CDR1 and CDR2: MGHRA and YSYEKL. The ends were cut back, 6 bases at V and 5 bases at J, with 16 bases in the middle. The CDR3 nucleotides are TGCGCCAGCAGGGAACTACAGGGCCGGAATGAAAAACTGTTTTTT. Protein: CASRELQGRNEKLFF.

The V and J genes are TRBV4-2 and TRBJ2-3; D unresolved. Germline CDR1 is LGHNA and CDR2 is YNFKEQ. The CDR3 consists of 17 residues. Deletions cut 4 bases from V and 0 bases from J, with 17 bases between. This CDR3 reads CASSPLFVRGSTDTQYF. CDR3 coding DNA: TGTGCCAGCAGCCCCCTGTTCGTCCGCGGAAGCACAGATACGCAGTATTTT.

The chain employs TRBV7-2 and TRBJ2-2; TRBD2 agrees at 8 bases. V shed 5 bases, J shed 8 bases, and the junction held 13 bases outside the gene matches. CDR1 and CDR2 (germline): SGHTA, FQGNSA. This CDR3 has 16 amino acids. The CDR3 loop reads CASSRSGSTMVGELFF. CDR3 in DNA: TGTGCCAGCAGCAGGAGCGGGAGCACCATGGTAGGGGAGCTGTTTTTT.

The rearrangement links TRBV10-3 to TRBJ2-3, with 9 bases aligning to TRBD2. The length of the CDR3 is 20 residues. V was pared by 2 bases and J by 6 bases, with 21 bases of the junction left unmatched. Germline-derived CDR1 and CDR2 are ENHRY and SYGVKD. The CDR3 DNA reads TGTGCCATCAGTGAGCCCCGGGGAGCGGGGGGTTTTTCGCGACACGATACGCAGTATTTT. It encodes CAISEPRGAGGFSRHDTQYF.

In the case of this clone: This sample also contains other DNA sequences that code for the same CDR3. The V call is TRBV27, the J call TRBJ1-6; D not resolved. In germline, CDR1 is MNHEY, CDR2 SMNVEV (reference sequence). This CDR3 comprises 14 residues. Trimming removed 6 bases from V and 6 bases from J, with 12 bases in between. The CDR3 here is CASRRESLNSPLHF. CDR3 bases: TGTGCCAGCAGGAGGGAGAGTCTTAATTCACCCCTCCACTTT.

CDR3 sequence reads: CSVEGVQQLQGGNTIYF. CDR3 nucleotide sequence: TGCAGCGTTGAAGGAGTACAACAACTCCAGGGAGGAAACACCATATATTTT. The V call is TRBV29-1, the J call TRBJ1-3, with a weak D call TRBD1 (5 bases). CDR1 and CDR2 (germline): SQVTM, ANQGSEA. Trimming shortened V by 1 base and J by 4 bases, and 20 bases separated the two germline ends. The CDR3 has 17 amino acids.

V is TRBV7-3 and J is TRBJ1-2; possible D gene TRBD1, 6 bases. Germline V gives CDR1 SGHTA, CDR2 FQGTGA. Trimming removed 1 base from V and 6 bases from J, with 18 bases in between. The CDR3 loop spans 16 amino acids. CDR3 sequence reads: CASSLNRKNYRDGYTF. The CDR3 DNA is TGTGCCAGCAGCTTAAATCGGAAGAACTACAGGGATGGCTACACCTTC.

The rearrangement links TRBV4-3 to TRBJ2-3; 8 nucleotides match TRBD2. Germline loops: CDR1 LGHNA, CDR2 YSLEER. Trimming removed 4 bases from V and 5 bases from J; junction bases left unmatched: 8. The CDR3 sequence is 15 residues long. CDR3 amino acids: CASSPSSGRQDTQYF. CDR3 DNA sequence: TGCGCCAGCAGCCCCTCCAGCGGGAGACAAGATACGCAGTATTTT.

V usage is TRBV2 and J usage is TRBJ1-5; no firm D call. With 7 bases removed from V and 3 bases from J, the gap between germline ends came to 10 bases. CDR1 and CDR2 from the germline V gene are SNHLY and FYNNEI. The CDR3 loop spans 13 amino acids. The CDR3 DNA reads TGTGCCAGCAATGACTGGCTCAATCAGCCCCAGCATTTT. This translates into CASNDWLNQPQHF.

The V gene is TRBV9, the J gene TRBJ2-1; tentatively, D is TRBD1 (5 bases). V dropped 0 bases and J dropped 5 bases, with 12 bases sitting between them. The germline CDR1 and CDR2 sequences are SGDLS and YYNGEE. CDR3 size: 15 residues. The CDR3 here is CASSVVPGLNNEQFF. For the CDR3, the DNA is TGTGCCAGCAGCGTAGTTCCAGGGCTGAACAATGAGCAGTTCTTC.

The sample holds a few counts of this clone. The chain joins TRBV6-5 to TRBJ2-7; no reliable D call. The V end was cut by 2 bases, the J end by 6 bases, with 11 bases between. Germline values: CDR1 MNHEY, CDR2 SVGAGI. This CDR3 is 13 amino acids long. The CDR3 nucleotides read TGTGCCAGCAGTTACGAGTTCTGGGCCGAGCAGTACTTC. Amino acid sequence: CASSYEFWAEQYF.

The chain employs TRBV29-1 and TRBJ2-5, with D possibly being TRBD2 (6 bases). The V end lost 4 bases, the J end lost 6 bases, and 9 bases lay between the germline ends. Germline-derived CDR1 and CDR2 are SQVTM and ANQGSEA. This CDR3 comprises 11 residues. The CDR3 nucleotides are TGCAGCGTTGGCGGGGAACAGACCCAGTACTTC. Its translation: CSVGGEQTQYF.

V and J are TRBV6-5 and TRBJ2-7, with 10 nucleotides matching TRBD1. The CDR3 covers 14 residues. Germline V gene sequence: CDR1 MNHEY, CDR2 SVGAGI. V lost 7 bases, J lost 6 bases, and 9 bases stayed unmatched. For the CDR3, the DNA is TGTGCCAGCACTTATCTCGGACAGGGGGGCGAGCAGTACTTC. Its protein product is CASTYLGQGGEQYF.

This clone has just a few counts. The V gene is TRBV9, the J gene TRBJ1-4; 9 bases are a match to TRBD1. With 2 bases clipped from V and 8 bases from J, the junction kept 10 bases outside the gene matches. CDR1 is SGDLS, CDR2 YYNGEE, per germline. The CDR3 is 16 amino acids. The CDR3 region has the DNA TGTGCCAGCAGCGTGGGACAGGGCTCGGGGGCGGAAAAACTGTTTTTT. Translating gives CASSVGQGSGAEKLFF.

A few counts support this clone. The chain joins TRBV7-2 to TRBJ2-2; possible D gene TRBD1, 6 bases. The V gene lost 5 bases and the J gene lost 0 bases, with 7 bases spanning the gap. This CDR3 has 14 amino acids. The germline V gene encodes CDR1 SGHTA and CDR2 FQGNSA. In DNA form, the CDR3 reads TGTGCCAGCAGCGGACAGTCGAACACCGGGGAGCTGTTTTTT. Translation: CASSGQSNTGELFF. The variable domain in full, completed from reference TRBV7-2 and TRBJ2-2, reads GAGVSQSPSNKVTEKGKDVELRCDPISGHTALYWYRQSLGQGLEFLIYFQGNSAPDKSGLPSDRFSAERTGGSVSTLTIQRTQQEDSAVYLCASSGQSNTGELFFGEGSRLTVL.

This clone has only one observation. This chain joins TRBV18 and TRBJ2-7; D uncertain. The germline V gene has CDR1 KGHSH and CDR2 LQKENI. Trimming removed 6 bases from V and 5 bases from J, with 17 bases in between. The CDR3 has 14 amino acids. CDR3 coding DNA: TGTGCCAGCTCTGGCCCTGTTGTGATGGACGAGCAGTACTTC. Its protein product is CASSGPVVMDEQYF. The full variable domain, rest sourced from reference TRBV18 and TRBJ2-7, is NAGVMQNPRHLVRRRGQEARLRCSPMKGHSHVYWYRQLPEEGLKFMVYLQKENIIDESGMPKERFSAEFPKEGPSILRIQQVVRGDSAAYFCASSGPVVMDEQYFGPGTRLTVT.

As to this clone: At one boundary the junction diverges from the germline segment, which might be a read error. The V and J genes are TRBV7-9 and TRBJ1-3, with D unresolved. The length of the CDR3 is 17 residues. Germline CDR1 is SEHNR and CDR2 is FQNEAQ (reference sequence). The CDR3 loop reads CSSSPSMSSLSGNTIYF. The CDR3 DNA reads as TGTTCCAGCAGCCCTTCAATGAGTAGTCTCTCTGGAAACACCATATATTTT.

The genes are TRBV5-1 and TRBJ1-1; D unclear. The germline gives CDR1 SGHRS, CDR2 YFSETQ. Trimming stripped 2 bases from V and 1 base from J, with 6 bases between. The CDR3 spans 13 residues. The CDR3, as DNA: TGCGCCAGCAGCTTTACATGGAACACTGAAGCTTTCTTT. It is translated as CASSFTWNTEAFF.

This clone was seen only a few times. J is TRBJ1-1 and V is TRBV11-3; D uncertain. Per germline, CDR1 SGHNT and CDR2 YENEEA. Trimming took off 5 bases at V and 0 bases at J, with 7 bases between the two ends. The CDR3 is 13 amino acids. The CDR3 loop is CASSLTLNTEAFF. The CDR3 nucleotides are TGTGCCAGCAGCCTTACACTGAACACTGAAGCTTTCTTT.

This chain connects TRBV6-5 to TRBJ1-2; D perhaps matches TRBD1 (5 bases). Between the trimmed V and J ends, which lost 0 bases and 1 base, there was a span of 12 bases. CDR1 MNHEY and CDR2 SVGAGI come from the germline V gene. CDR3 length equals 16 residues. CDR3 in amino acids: CASSYSPRASNYGYTF. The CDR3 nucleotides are TGTGCCAGCAGTTACTCGCCCAGGGCTAGTAACTATGGCTACACCTTC.